This record covers a single T cell receptor (beta chain). In the original workflow: Scientists estimated how many nucleated cells there were by amplifying reference gene primers. The method was immunoSEQ multiplex PCR; TCRdb's version includes in-frame clones alone and lacks a portion of them. V and J calls and clone size are given by that table; D and trimming were obtained from the DNA. This table has under 300,000 clones, roughly 89% appearing once. Trimming cost V 5 bases and J 6 bases, with 11 bases left between them. Germline-derived CDR1 and CDR2 are SGHRS and YFSETQ. This CDR3 comprises 12 residues. These data belong to a study of blood T cell repertoires in COVID-19. Study information: Samples came from the United States, Italy and Spain, spanning acute and convalescent COVID-19. Sample material is recorded as cDNA or gDNA derived from T cells, B-cell-depleted T cells, or PBMCs.

This sequence joins TRBV5-1 and TRBJ1-2; D possibly corresponds to TRBD1 (6 bases). The sequence was collected from a woman aged 40 to 50 who had recovered from COVID-19. The sample was peripheral blood. The DNA of the CDR3 is TGCGCCAGCAGGGACAGAGGCGATGGCTACACCTTC. This translates into CASRDRGDGYTF.